The rows below give T cell receptor beta chains drawn from one sample of a study of T cells in Graves' hyperthyroidism and ophthalmopathy. TCRdb called the multiplex PCR reads again in MiXCR, with one record for every CDR3 protein. The sample holds some 700,000 distinct CDR3 sequences, 15% to 20% seen once. The source material was blood. These receptor sequences come from a man aged 50 to 59 with Graves' hyperthyroidism. Both conserved end residues are part of each CDR3. A D gene is named only where the DNA matches it firmly. Size is stated for part of the rows, as once, few or many counts, or as a class when the clone is expanded.

v_gene	abundance	d_gene	j_gene	CDR3nt	CDR3aa
TRBV24-1	many	.	TRBJ1-3	TGTGCCACCAGTGATTCGACAGCGAGCTCTGGAAACACCATATATTTT	CATSDSTASSGNTIYF
TRBV20-1	few	TRBD2	TRBJ2-1	TGCAGTGCTCCCGGGACTAGCGGGAGTAATGAGCAGTTCTTC	CSAPGTSGSNEQFF
TRBV18	.	.	TRBJ2-7	TGTGCCAGCAGTTACTACGGGACTCGTTGGGGCGAGCAGTACTTC	CASSYYGTRWGEQYF
TRBV12-3/TRBV12-4	.	TRBD2	TRBJ2-1	TGTGCCAGCAGGACGGGACTAGCGGGAGGGTGGAATGAGCAGTTCTTC	CASRTGLAGGWNEQFF
TRBV5-1	few	.	TRBJ1-2	TGTGCCAGCAGCTTAGTCGTCCAGGGAGGCAACTATGGCTACACCTTC	CASSLVVQGGNYGYTF
TRBV10-3	few	.	TRBJ1-1	TGTGCCATCAGTGTCGAGATGAACACTGAAGCTTTCTTT	CAISVEMNTEAFF
TRBV2	many	.	TRBJ2-1	TGTGCCAGCAGTGAATGGCTAGCAGTGAATGAGCAGTTCTTC	CASSEWLAVNEQFF
TRBV12-3/TRBV12-4	many	.	TRBJ1-6	TGTGCCAGCAGTGTGGGACGGTGGAATTCACCCCTCCACTTT	CASSVGRWNSPLHF
TRBV20-1	.	.	TRBJ2-1	TGCAGTGCGGATAGTGAGGGTGAGCAGTTCTTC	CSADSEGEQFF
TRBV20-1	.	.	TRBJ2-6	TGCAGTGCTAAGGTCCCCAGGGGCCGGTCTGGGGCCAACGTCCTGACTTTC	CSAKVPRGRSGANVLTF
TRBV28	few	.	TRBJ1-1	TGTGCCAGCAGCCTTGGGACTTTTATTATTGAAGCTTTCTTT	CASSLGTFIIEAFF
TRBV11-2	many	.	TRBJ2-7	TGTGCCAGCAGCTTGGGCCGGGCGGCGGGGCAGTACTTC	CASSLGRAAGQYF
TRBV28	.	TRBD1	TRBJ2-2	TGTGCCAGCAGTTCAACGACAGGGGGTGCCCGAGCGGGATCGAACACCGGGGAGCTGTTTTTT	CASSSTTGGARAGSNTGELFF
TRBV25-1	.	TRBD2	TRBJ2-5	TGTGCCAGCTCAAGGGCGGGGGGCTGGGGGGGAGAGACCCAGTACTTC	CASSRAGGWGGETQYF
TRBV6-2/TRBV6-3	.	TRBD1	TRBJ2-5	TGTGCCAGCAGTTACGGGACAGGGGATTCAGAGACCCAGTACTTC	CASSYGTGDSETQYF
TRBV30	.	.	TRBJ1-5	TGTGCCTGGAGTCCTGGACGGATTGGCAATCAGCCCCAGCATTTT	CAWSPGRIGNQPQHF
TRBV30	.	TRBD1	TRBJ2-2	TGTGCCTGGAACGACAGGGGTAACACCGGGGAGCCGTTTTTT	CAWNDRGNTGEPFF
TRBV6-2/TRBV6-3	.	.	TRBJ1-1	TGTGCCAGCAGTGGGGGACAACTGGCCGAAGCTTTCTTT	CASSGGQLAEAFF
TRBV19	many	.	TRBJ2-5	TGTGCCAGTAGCCAGGACTGGGGAGAGACCCAGTACTTC	CASSQDWGETQYF
TRBV2	many	.	TRBJ2-7	TGTGCCAGCAGTGACCCAGGGAGTCCCGAGCAGTACTTC	CASSDPGSPEQYF
TRBV11-2	many	.	TRBJ1-6	TGTGCCAGCAGCTTGGACTGGAATTCACCCCTCCACTTT	CASSLDWNSPLHF
TRBV3-1	few	.	TRBJ2-7	TGTGCCAGCAGTCGGGATGTTTTCTTGAACGAGCAGTACTTC	CASSRDVFLNEQYF
TRBV12-3/TRBV12-4	many	.	TRBJ2-1	TGTGCCAGCAGTTGGAGGGAGCGGGTGAATGAGCAGTTCTTC	CASSWRERVNEQFF
TRBV5-1	many	TRBD1	TRBJ1-4	TGCGCCAGCAGCCCGGGAGGGACAGGGGCTGAAAAACTGTTTTTT	CASSPGGTGAEKLFF
TRBV5-4	.	TRBD2	TRBJ2-3	TGTGCCAGCAGCTCCCCTAGCGGACTCCTCTCCATCACAGATACGCAGTATTTT	CASSSPSGLLSITDTQYF
TRBV12-3/TRBV12-4	many	TRBD1	TRBJ1-6	TGTGCCAGCAGTTTAGAAGGGACAGGGTACGGGTCACCCCTCCACTTT	CASSLEGTGYGSPLHF
TRBV30	many	.	TRBJ1-4	TGTGCCTGGTCGTCCGGGAGGGGTGCAACTAATGAAAAACTGTTTTTT	CAWSSGRGATNEKLFF
TRBV6-1	.	.	TRBJ1-1	TGTGCCAGCAGTGAAGCGGGGGAGCAGACTGAAGCTTTCTTT	CASSEAGEQTEAFF
TRBV28	few	.	TRBJ1-1	TGTGCCACCCTCCGTCGCCCGAACACTGAAGCTTTCTTT	CATLRRPNTEAFF
TRBV2	many	.	TRBJ2-5	TGTGCCAGCAGTGAAGCGCTCAGGCAAGAGACCCAGTACTTC	CASSEALRQETQYF
TRBV7-6	many	TRBD1	TRBJ2-1	TGTGCCAGCAGCCTGCGGACAGGTTTTTCCTACAATGAGCAGTTCTTC	CASSLRTGFSYNEQFF
TRBV7-9	many	TRBD1	TRBJ2-4	TGTGCCAGCAGCTTCCCGACAGGGGGCGAGGGGAGAAACATTCAGTACTTC	CASSFPTGGEGRNIQYF
TRBV7-2	.	.	TRBJ2-1	TGTGCCAGCAGCTTAGCGGATAGCTCCCACAATGAGCAGTTCTTC	CASSLADSSHNEQFF
TRBV10-3	many	.	TRBJ2-5	TGTGCCATCAGTGACAGGGTGTGGGGACAAGAGACCCAGTACTTC	CAISDRVWGQETQYF